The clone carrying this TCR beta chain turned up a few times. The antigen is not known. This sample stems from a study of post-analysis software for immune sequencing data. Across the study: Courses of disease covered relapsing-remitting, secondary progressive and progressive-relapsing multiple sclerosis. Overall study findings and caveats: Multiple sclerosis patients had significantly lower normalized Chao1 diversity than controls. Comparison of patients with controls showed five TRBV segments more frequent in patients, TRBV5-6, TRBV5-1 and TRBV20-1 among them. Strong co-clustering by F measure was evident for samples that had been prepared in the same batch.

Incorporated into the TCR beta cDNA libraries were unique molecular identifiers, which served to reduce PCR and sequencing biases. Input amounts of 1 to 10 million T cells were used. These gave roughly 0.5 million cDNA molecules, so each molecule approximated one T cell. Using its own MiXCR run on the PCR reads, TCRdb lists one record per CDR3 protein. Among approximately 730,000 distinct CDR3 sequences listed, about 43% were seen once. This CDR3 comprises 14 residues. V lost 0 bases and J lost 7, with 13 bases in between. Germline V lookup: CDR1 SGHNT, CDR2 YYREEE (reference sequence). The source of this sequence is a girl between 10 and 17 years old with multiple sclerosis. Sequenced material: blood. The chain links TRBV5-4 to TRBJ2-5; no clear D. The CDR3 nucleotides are TGTGCCAGCAGCTTGGCTAGTCGGTTAGGGACCCAGTACTTC. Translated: CASSLASRLGTQYF.